This entry concerns a single TCR beta chain. The data belong to a study of OX40 agonist ivuxolimab in advanced cancers. V lost 4 bases to trimming and J lost 4 bases, with 5 bases between them. Germline V lookup: CDR1 MNHNY, CDR2 SVGAGI (reference sequence). The CDR3 is 13 residues long. The method was immunoSEQ multiplex PCR; TCRdb's version includes in-frame clones alone and lacks a portion of them. The data contain approximately 80,000 clones, less than 95% of them seen just once; the ten biggest clones take up less than 0.35%. The chain combines TRBV6-6 with TRBJ2-6; D not resolved. The sequenced sample was CD4+ or CD8+ T cells sorted from blood, obtained in a trial of the OX40 agonist ivuxolimab. This sequence was found in an adult with an advanced solid tumor such as melanoma, head and neck, liver or kidney cancer. CDR3 protein: CASSLTGANVLTF. The CDR3 DNA reads as TGTGCCAGCAGTTTGACCGGGGCCAACGTCCTGACTTTC.